The 5 T cell receptor beta chains below all came from one sample that was sequenced in a study of shared clonotypes between healthy human individuals. Assay used: immunoSEQ multiplex PCR; TCRdb lists only in-frame clones, some missing. In the table there are 2 million or so clones, about 94% of which are singletons. CD45RO-negative, CCR7-selected cells formed the naive CD8 fraction, which excluded terminally differentiated effector memory CD45RA+ cells. Source material: naive CD8+ T cells sorted from blood. The receptors shown here come from a man aged 18-30 years in good health.

This chain joins TRBV4-1 and TRBJ1-5; no clear D. V was cut by 0 bases and J by 0 bases, with 9 bases left in between. The germline gives CDR1 MGHRA, CDR2 YSYEKL. The CDR3 extends over 16 amino acids. The CDR3 DNA is TGCGCCAGCAGCCAAGACAGGTCGACTAGCAATCAGCCCCAGCATTTT. This encodes CASSQDRSTSNQPQHF.

The chain is built from TRBV9 and TRBJ2-7; D assignment may be TRBD1 or TRBD2 (5 bases each). Trimming removed 2 bases from V and 0 bases from J, with 18 bases in between. The germline V gene encodes CDR1 SGDLS and CDR2 YYNGEE. This CDR3 comprises 17 residues. The CDR3 sequence: CASSVSSGALFSYEQYF. CDR3 coding DNA: TGTGCCAGCAGCGTTTCCTCCGGGGCCCTTTTCTCCTACGAGCAGTACTTC.

CDR3 nucleotides: TGTGCCTGGAGCCCCGTAAGGGGCGCCGATCAGCCCCAGCATTTT. This sequence encodes CAWSPVRGADQPQHF. V is TRBV30 and J is TRBJ1-5; tentative D call: TRBD1 (5 bases). V was trimmed by 3 bases and J by 5 bases, leaving 17 bases between them. The CDR3 runs 15 residues. Germline V CDR1 and CDR2: GTSNPN, SVGIG (reference sequence).

The chain is built from TRBV18 and TRBJ2-7; D is perhaps TRBD2 (5 bases). Germline values: CDR1 KGHSH, CDR2 LQKENI. V lost 3 bases to trimming and J lost 4 bases, with 10 bases between them. The CDR3 consists of 13 residues. The CDR3 is CASSPGDGYEQYF. CDR3 in DNA: TGTGCCAGCTCACCGGGAGACGGGTACGAGCAGTACTTC. The full variable domain, completed using reference TRBV18 and TRBJ2-7, is NAGVMQNPRHLVRRRGQEARLRCSPMKGHSHVYWYRQLPEEGLKFMVYLQKENIIDESGMPKERFSAEFPKEGPSILRIQQVVRGDSAAYFCASSPGDGYEQYFGPGTRLTVT.

As to this clone: The same CDR3 also results from other DNA sequences found in this sample. The chain employs TRBV6-5 and TRBJ2-7; TRBD1 matches 9 bases. Germline values: CDR1 MNHEY, CDR2 SVGAGI. The V gene end was trimmed by 0 bases and the J gene end by 5 bases; junction bases not matched to a gene: 2. CDR3 length equals 14 residues. The CDR3 region is CASSYSGQGNEQYF. The CDR3 DNA follows: TGTGCCAGCAGTTACTCCGGACAGGGGAACGAGCAGTACTTC.